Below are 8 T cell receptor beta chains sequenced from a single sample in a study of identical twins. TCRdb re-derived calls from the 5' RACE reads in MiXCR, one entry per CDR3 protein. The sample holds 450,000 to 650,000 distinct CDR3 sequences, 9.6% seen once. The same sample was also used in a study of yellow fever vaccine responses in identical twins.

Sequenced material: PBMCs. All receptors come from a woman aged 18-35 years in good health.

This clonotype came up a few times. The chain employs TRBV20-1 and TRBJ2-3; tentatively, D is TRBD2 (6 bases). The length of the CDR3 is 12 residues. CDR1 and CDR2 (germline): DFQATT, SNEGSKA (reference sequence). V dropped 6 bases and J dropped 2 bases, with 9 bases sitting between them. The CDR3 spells CSAAGPTDTQYF. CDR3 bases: TGCAGTGCCGCGGGGCCCACAGATACGCAGTATTTT.

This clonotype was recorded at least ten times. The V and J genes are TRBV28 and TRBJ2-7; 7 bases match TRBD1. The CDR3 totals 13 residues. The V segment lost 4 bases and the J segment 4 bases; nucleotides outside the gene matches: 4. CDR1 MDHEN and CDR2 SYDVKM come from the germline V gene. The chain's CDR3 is CASSYGQVYEQYF. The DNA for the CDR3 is TGTGCCAGCAGTTACGGACAGGTTTACGAGCAGTACTTC.

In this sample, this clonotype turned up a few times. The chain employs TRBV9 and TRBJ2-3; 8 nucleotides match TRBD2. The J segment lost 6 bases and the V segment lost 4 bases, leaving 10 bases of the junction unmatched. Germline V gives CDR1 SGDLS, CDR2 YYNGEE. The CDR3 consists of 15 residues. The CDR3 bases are TGTGCCAGCAGCCCTATGGGCGGGGGGACGGATACGCAGTATTTT. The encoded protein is CASSPMGGGTDTQYF.

The CDR3 region is CASSLEGAPNEKLFF. The CDR3 coding sequence is TGCGCCAGCAGCCTGGAGGGAGCACCTAATGAAAAACTGTTTTTT. The chain employs TRBV5-1 and TRBJ1-4; D gene unclear. Trimming took 4 bases from V and 3 from J, leaving 13 bases between them. Germline CDR1 reads SGHRS; CDR2 reads YFSETQ. The CDR3 contains 15 residues.

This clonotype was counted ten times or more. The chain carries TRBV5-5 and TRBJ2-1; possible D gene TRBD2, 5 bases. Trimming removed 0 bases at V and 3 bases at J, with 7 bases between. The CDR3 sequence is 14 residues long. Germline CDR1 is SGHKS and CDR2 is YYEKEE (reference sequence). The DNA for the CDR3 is TGTGCCAGCAGCTTGGAACTAGTCTACAATGAGCAGTTCTTC. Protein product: CASSLELVYNEQFF.

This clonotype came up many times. The CDR3 here is CASSVGGDSYEQYF. The CDR3 coding sequence is TGTGCCAGCAGCGTAGGCGGAGATTCCTACGAGCAGTACTTC. The chain uses TRBV9 and TRBJ2-7, with D uncertain. The CDR3 is 14 amino acids. Germline V CDR1 and CDR2: SGDLS, YYNGEE. The V end lost 0 bases, the J end lost 1 base, and 8 bases lay between the germline ends.

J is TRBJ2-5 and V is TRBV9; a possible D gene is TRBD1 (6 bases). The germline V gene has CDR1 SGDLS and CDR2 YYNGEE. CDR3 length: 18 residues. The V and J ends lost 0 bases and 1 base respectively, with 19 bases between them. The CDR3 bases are TGTGCCAGCAGCGTAGAAATGGGGACATCCGCGGCCCAAGAGACCCAGTACTTC. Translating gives CASSVEMGTSAAQETQYF.

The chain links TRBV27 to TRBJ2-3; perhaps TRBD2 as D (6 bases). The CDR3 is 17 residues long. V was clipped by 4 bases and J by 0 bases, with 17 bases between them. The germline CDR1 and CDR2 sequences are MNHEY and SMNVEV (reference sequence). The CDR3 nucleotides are TGTGCCAGCAGTTCGGCCCGGGAGCGGGTTAGCACAGATACGCAGTATTTT. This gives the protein CASSSARERVSTDTQYF.